This TCR beta chain was sequenced during a study of blood T cell repertoires in COVID-19 (dated by TCRdb to 2019 to 2021). Regarding the research as a whole: Samples from collaborators originated in the United States, Italy and Spain and spanned both the acute and convalescent phases of COVID-19. The material from the prospective study consisted of cDNA or gDNA derived from T cells, B-cell-depleted T cells, or PBMCs. Deeply sampled blood TCRbeta repertoires from subjects exposed to, actively infected with, or recovered from COVID-19 were included in the dataset. The repertoires were released in a freely available public database meant as a resource for research on the immune response to SARS-CoV-2. Samples came from the ongoing ImmuneRACE study (first 160 participants) plus 1,254 subjects from 6 global collaborators. A de-identified subject ID, COVID-19 status, age in years and sex were almost always included in the sample metadata. Where available, HLA class I and class II types were obtained from metadata supplied by the sample provider rather than from assay-based typing.

CDR1 is given as MNHEY and CDR2 as SVGEGT, both from the germline V gene. The CDR3 goes from the cysteine to the phenylalanine over 14 residues. The retained sequence is limited to the CDR3, 42 bases, with the frame set at the first base. V is reduced by 2 bases and J by 2 bases, leaving a spacing of 7 bases between them. TCRbeta CDR3 regions were amplified from genomic DNA by means of the immunoSEQ Assay, a bias-controlled multiplex PCR. The paper's data handling went like this. The number of nucleated cells in each sample was estimated from the amplification of reference gene primers within the assay. To quantify the absolute abundance of each unique TCRbeta CDR3 rearrangement, sequence reads were collapsed and filtered. For each sample, productive Simpson clonality was calculated as the square root of Simpson's diversity index over productive rearrangements. TCRdb took this table from immuneACCESS and kept in-frame rearrangements with V and J called. Such tables lack part of the clones; where checked against another copy, unresolved V genes explain under half of the gap, and the rest is unexplained. The V and J calls and clone size are taken from that table; D and trimming were inferred from the DNA. The table for this sample lists around 400,000 clones; less than 90% of them were counted only once. The top ten clonotypes cover approximately 4.7% of the sample.

Participants in the prospective study were enrolled through a virtual design, were aged roughly 18 to 100 years, and lived in about two dozen United States geographic areas. Cohort assignment in the prospective study relied on participant-reported clinical history from a screening survey and a study questionnaire. Recovered participants in ImmuneRACE Cohort 3 were defined by two consecutive negative NP/OP PCR tests, clearance by a healthcare professional, or resolution of symptoms. Each participant in the prospective study had whole blood, serum and a nasopharyngeal or oropharyngeal swab collected by mobile phlebotomists. Prospective study participants could optionally give additional blood draws and questionnaires over a roughly 2-month period. Before DNA extraction, blood samples from the prospective study were shipped at room temperature or frozen. Regarding this clone: Its antigen is not yet known. Base quality data are lacking; no much larger clone is found one base away.

Findings and caveats that apply to the study as a whole: The quantity of clinical and demographic metadata differed by source and by participant and was supplied without curation.

The receptor comes from a woman in her forties or fifties who had recovered from COVID-19. This sequence uses TRBV6-2 or TRBV6-3 and TRBJ1-3; the D segment could be TRBD1, given 5 matching bases. Source material: PBMCs or T cells enriched from blood (not recorded which). The encoded CDR3 is CASSYGGAGNTIYF. Read as DNA, the sequence is TGTGCCAGCAGTTACGGAGGGGCTGGAAACACCATATATTTT.